This entry features one T cell receptor (beta chain) sequence. The antigen is not known. The sample belongs to a study of identical twins. Broader study findings: Invariant MAIT and iNKT cells could partly confound zero-insertion analyses.

A single record per CDR3 protein comes from TCRdb applying MiXCR to the 5' RACE reads. The table has roughly 700,000 distinct CDR3 sequences, 8.5% to 9.5% seen once. Trimming cost V 2 bases and J 7 bases, with 6 bases left between them. The CDR3 covers 11 residues. Per the germline V gene, CDR1 is DFQATT and CDR2 is SNEGSKA (reference sequence). These same records also appear under a second study, on yellow fever vaccine responses in identical twins.

Sequenced sample: PBMCs. The chain is built from TRBV20-1 and TRBJ2-1, with D perhaps TRBD1 or TRBD2 (5 bases each). This TCR was recovered from a young woman in good health. The CDR3: CSARWGNEQFF. CDR3 nucleotides: TGCAGTGCTAGATGGGGGAATGAGCAGTTCTTC.